Listed below are T cell receptor beta chains from one sample, sequenced in a study of beta chain features in type 1 diabetes. Some clones are missing from TCRdb's copy, which holds only in-frame ones; the method was immunoSEQ multiplex PCR. The data hold more than 300,000 clones, with about 15% observed a single time. Sequenced material: naive CD4+ T cells from blood. Receptors originate from a young woman in good health. Each CDR3 is given with its conserved first and last residue. A D gene is named only where the DNA matches it firmly. Only part of the rows carry a size: once, few, many, or a class if the clone is expanded.

d_gene: -; v_gene: TRBV6-5; j_gene: TRBJ2-7; abundance: -; len: 14; CDR3nt: TGTGCCAGCAGTTACTCGAGGAGCTCCTACGAGCAGTACTTC; CDR3aa: CASSYSRSSYEQYF
d_gene: -; v_gene: TRBV5-4; j_gene: TRBJ1-2; abundance: few; len: 13; CDR3nt: TGTGCCAGCAGCTTCGGACACAGCTATGGCTACACCTTC; CDR3aa: CASSFGHSYGYTF
d_gene: -; v_gene: TRBV6-5; j_gene: TRBJ2-7; abundance: -; len: 13; CDR3nt: TGTGCCAGCAGTCCTCTGGCCACCTACGAGCAGTACTTC; CDR3aa: CASSPLATYEQYF
d_gene: TRBD2; v_gene: TRBV9; j_gene: TRBJ2-2; abundance: few; len: 16; CDR3nt: TGTGCCAGCAGCGAACCTAGCGGGACGAACACCGGGGAGCTGTTTTTT; CDR3aa: CASSEPSGTNTGELFF
d_gene: TRBD1; v_gene: TRBV28; j_gene: TRBJ1-5; abundance: few; len: 14; CDR3nt: TGTGCCGGTAAACCAGGGGGACGAAATCAGCCCCAGCATTTT; CDR3aa: CAGKPGGRNQPQHF
d_gene: -; v_gene: TRBV5-1; j_gene: TRBJ2-3; abundance: -; len: 14; CDR3nt: TGCGCCAGCAGCTGGCGAGCGGGCACAGATACGCAGTATTTT; CDR3aa: CASSWRAGTDTQYF
d_gene: TRBD1; v_gene: TRBV2; j_gene: TRBJ2-7; abundance: -; len: 14; CDR3nt: TGTGCCAGCAGTCGGACAGGGATAACCTACGAGCAGTACTTC; CDR3aa: CASSRTGITYEQYF
d_gene: TRBD2; v_gene: TRBV9; j_gene: TRBJ2-7; abundance: -; len: 15; CDR3nt: TGTGCCAGCAGCGTAGGACTAGCGGGGACCTACGAGCAGTACTTC; CDR3aa: CASSVGLAGTYEQYF
d_gene: -; v_gene: TRBV2; j_gene: TRBJ2-7; abundance: few; len: 12; CDR3nt: TGTGCCGGACGGACAGACCTCTACGAGCAGTACTTC; CDR3aa: CAGRTDLYEQYF
d_gene: TRBD2; v_gene: TRBV7-3; j_gene: TRBJ2-3; abundance: few; len: 12; CDR3nt: TGTGCCAGCAGTTCCCCGGGAGGGACGCAGTATTTT; CDR3aa: CASSSPGGTQYF
d_gene: TRBD1; v_gene: TRBV30; j_gene: TRBJ1-1; abundance: -; len: 13; CDR3nt: TGTGCCTGGACCTGGACAGGGGGGAATGAAGCTTTCTTT; CDR3aa: CAWTWTGGNEAFF
d_gene: TRBD2; v_gene: TRBV9; j_gene: TRBJ2-5; abundance: few; len: 15; CDR3nt: TGTGCCAGCAGCGGAGGTATGGGAGGGGCTGAGACCCAGTACTTC; CDR3aa: CASSGGMGGAETQYF
d_gene: -; v_gene: TRBV29-1; j_gene: TRBJ1-5; abundance: -; len: 13; CDR3nt: TGCAGCGCCGGGGGATCCGGCAATCAGCCCCAGCATTTT; CDR3aa: CSAGGSGNQPQHF
d_gene: TRBD2; v_gene: TRBV4-3; j_gene: TRBJ2-1; abundance: -; len: 15; CDR3nt: TGCGCCAGCAGCCAAGAGAGTGTGGCGGGAGGTGAGCAGTTCTTC; CDR3aa: CASSQESVAGGEQFF
d_gene: TRBD1; v_gene: TRBV30; j_gene: TRBJ1-2; abundance: few; len: 13; CDR3nt: TGTGCCTGGAGTAGCGGGACAGGGATCGGCTACACCTTC; CDR3aa: CAWSSGTGIGYTF
d_gene: -; v_gene: TRBV5-1; j_gene: TRBJ2-7; abundance: -; len: 13; CDR3nt: TGCGCCAGCAGCACAGGACAGCATCACGAGCAGTACTTC; CDR3aa: CASSTGQHHEQYF
d_gene: TRBD1; v_gene: TRBV30; j_gene: TRBJ1-1; abundance: -; len: 14; CDR3nt: TGTGCCTGGAGCCCCCGAGGGGGCCTCACTGAAGCTTTCTTT; CDR3aa: CAWSPRGGLTEAFF
d_gene: -; v_gene: TRBV30; j_gene: TRBJ1-5; abundance: -; len: 13; CDR3nt: TGTGCCTGGAGTGTCAGGGAGGATCAGCCCCAGCATTTT; CDR3aa: CAWSVREDQPQHF
d_gene: -; v_gene: TRBV29-1; j_gene: TRBJ1-1; abundance: -; len: 13; CDR3nt: TGCAGCGTTGAAATGCGGATGAACACTGAAGCTTTCTTT; CDR3aa: CSVEMRMNTEAFF
d_gene: TRBD1; v_gene: TRBV28; j_gene: TRBJ1-5; abundance: -; len: 16; CDR3nt: TGTGCCACCATCCTCAGGGGGGCCTATAGCAATCAGCCCCAGCATTTT; CDR3aa: CATILRGAYSNQPQHF
d_gene: TRBD2; v_gene: TRBV10-1; j_gene: TRBJ2-2; abundance: -; len: 18; CDR3nt: TGCGCCAGCAGCGACGGGACTAGCGGGAGGGCTGGCACCGGGGAGCTGTTTTTT; CDR3aa: CASSDGTSGRAGTGELFF
d_gene: -; v_gene: TRBV9; j_gene: TRBJ2-7; abundance: few; len: 16; CDR3nt: TGTGCCAGCAGCGTCCGTGCAGGGGCTGTCTCCTACGAGCAGTACTTC; CDR3aa: CASSVRAGAVSYEQYF
d_gene: -; v_gene: TRBV30; j_gene: TRBJ1-2; abundance: -; len: 12; CDR3nt: TGTGCCTGGAACCGGGATCTGGCTGGCTACACCTTC; CDR3aa: CAWNRDLAGYTF
d_gene: TRBD2; v_gene: TRBV18; j_gene: TRBJ2-2; abundance: -; len: 16; CDR3nt: TGTGCCAGCTCACCACCAGCGGGGTTAAACACCGGGGAGCTGTTTTTT; CDR3aa: CASSPPAGLNTGELFF
d_gene: TRBD1; v_gene: TRBV5-1; j_gene: TRBJ1-1; abundance: -; len: 14; CDR3nt: TGCGCCAGCAGCGCTGGACAGGGTAGCACTGAAGCTTTCTTT; CDR3aa: CASSAGQGSTEAFF
d_gene: -; v_gene: TRBV10-3; j_gene: TRBJ1-1; abundance: few; len: 12; CDR3nt: TGTGCCATCGGGGGGTTGAACACTGAAGCTTTCTTT; CDR3aa: CAIGGLNTEAFF
d_gene: TRBD2; v_gene: TRBV27; j_gene: TRBJ2-7; abundance: few; len: 15; CDR3nt: TGTGCCAGCAGTTTAATAACTAGCGGATCGGGTGAGCAGTACTTC; CDR3aa: CASSLITSGSGEQYF
d_gene: TRBD2; v_gene: TRBV13; j_gene: TRBJ2-5; abundance: few; len: 14; CDR3nt: TGTGCCAGCAGCCAACAGACTAGCCTAGAGACCCAGTACTTC; CDR3aa: CASSQQTSLETQYF
d_gene: TRBD1; v_gene: TRBV29-1; j_gene: TRBJ1-1; abundance: -; len: 15; CDR3nt: TGCAGCGGGGGGCAGGGGGCCGTACGGAGCACTGAAGCTTTCTTT; CDR3aa: CSGGQGAVRSTEAFF
d_gene: TRBD2; v_gene: TRBV2; j_gene: TRBJ2-1; abundance: few; len: 15; CDR3nt: TGTGCCAGCAGGAGCGGGAGTTCGCATTACAATGAGCAGTTCTTC; CDR3aa: CASRSGSSHYNEQFF
d_gene: TRBD2; v_gene: TRBV4-3; j_gene: TRBJ2-1; abundance: few; len: 18; CDR3nt: TGCGCCAGCAGCCAGGCCTCCCCCGGAGGCGGGAGTTGGAATGAGCAGTTCTTC; CDR3aa: CASSQASPGGGSWNEQFF
d_gene: -; v_gene: TRBV5-1; j_gene: TRBJ1-2; abundance: -; len: 17; CDR3nt: TGCGCCAGCACCACTACAGCAGGGGCCCCGAATGGCTATGGCTACACCTTC; CDR3aa: CASTTTAGAPNGYGYTF
d_gene: TRBD2; v_gene: TRBV5-1; j_gene: TRBJ2-3; abundance: few; len: 16; CDR3nt: TGCGCCAGCAGCCCCCAGGGACTAGGTGGCACAGATACGCAGTATTTT; CDR3aa: CASSPQGLGGTDTQYF
d_gene: -; v_gene: TRBV27; j_gene: TRBJ1-2; abundance: -; len: 8; CDR3nt: TGTGCCAGCACCGGGGGCACCTTC; CDR3aa: CASTGGTF
d_gene: TRBD1; v_gene: TRBV30; j_gene: TRBJ1-5; abundance: few; len: 14; CDR3nt: TGTGCCTGGAGCCAAACAGGGGGCGCGCAGCCCCAGCATTTT; CDR3aa: CAWSQTGGAQPQHF
d_gene: -; v_gene: TRBV6-5; j_gene: TRBJ1-1; abundance: -; len: 16; CDR3nt: TGTGCCAGCAGTTACTCCGAGCCCGAGGCCCAAGCTGAAGCTTTCTTT; CDR3aa: CASSYSEPEAQAEAFF
d_gene: -; v_gene: TRBV5-1; j_gene: TRBJ2-6; abundance: -; len: 14; CDR3nt: TGCGCCAGCAACGAGTACTCTGGGGCCAACGTCCTGACTTTC; CDR3aa: CASNEYSGANVLTF
d_gene: TRBD1; v_gene: TRBV6-1; j_gene: TRBJ2-7; abundance: few; len: 14; CDR3nt: TGTGCCAGCAGTGGTGGACAGGGGGTCCACGAGCAGTACTTC; CDR3aa: CASSGGQGVHEQYF
d_gene: TRBD2; v_gene: TRBV7-7; j_gene: TRBJ2-2; abundance: -; len: 16; CDR3nt: TGTGCTAGCAGCTTAGCGGGAGGGTTGGACACCGGGGAGCTGTTTTTT; CDR3aa: CASSLAGGLDTGELFF
d_gene: TRBD2; v_gene: TRBV29-1; j_gene: TRBJ2-1; abundance: -; len: 14; CDR3nt: TGCAGCGCCCGGTCAGGCGGGAGGGCTCAAGAGCAGTTCTTC; CDR3aa: CSARSGGRAQEQFF
d_gene: TRBD2; v_gene: TRBV28; j_gene: TRBJ2-1; abundance: -; len: 15; CDR3nt: TGTGCCAGCAGGTCGAGCGGGACCAACTACAATGAGCAGTTCTTC; CDR3aa: CASRSSGTNYNEQFF
d_gene: TRBD1; v_gene: TRBV2; j_gene: TRBJ1-2; abundance: -; len: 13; CDR3nt: TGTGCCAGCAGGCGACAGGGTAACTATGGCTACACCTTC; CDR3aa: CASRRQGNYGYTF